This T cell receptor (beta chain) was documented in a study of human T cells and chemical hapten exposure. The time point: patch test 1, 2 weeks after DPC sensitization. Stated treatment: therapeutic diphenylcyclopropenone sensitization with weekly scalp DPC. Venepuncture was done earlier than the placement of each patch test. The authors' total RNA extraction used unfractionated whole blood. V lost 2 bases and J 0 bases, leaving 8 bases between the germline ends. From germline, CDR1 is MNHEY and CDR2 SVGAGI. The CDR3 consists of 15 residues. TCRdb re-called the RACE reads through MiXCR, storing one row per CDR3 protein. The table lists around 300,000 distinct CDR3 sequences, around 7% of them singletons. This clonotype has a handful of counts. Its antigen is unknown. Study results and limitations: High-frequency TCRs, those above 1 in 1000, stayed the same after DPC sensitization. Having alopecia, donors may respond immunologically unlike healthy people.

The sample consisted of whole blood, taken in connection with sensitization to the hapten diphenylcyclopropenone (DPC). This clonotype originated in a woman aged 18-35 years with alopecia areata. Some clones in this sample may be carry-over from other donors' samples. J is TRBJ1-3 and V is TRBV6-5; D is perhaps TRBD1 (6 bases). The CDR3 region is CASSYGRGSGNTIYF. The DNA for the CDR3 is TGTGCCAGCAGTTACGGCAGGGGCTCTGGAAACACCATATATTTT.